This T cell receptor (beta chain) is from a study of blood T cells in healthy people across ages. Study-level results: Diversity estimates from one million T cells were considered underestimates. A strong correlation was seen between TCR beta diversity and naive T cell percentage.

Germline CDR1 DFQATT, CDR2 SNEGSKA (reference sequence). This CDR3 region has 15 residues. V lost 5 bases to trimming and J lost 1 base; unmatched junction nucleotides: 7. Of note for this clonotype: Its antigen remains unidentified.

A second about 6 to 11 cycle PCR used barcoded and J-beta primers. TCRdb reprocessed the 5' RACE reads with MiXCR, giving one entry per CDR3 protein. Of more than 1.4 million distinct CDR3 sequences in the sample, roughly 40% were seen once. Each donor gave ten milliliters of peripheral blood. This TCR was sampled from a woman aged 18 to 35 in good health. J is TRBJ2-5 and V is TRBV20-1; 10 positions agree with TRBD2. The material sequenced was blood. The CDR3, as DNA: TGCAGTGCTCCAAGGGGACTAGCGAGCCAAGAGACCCAGTACTTC. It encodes CSAPRGLASQETQYF.